This entry concerns a single T cell receptor beta chain. This sample was taken from a study of blood T cell repertoires in COVID-19. Germline loops: CDR1 SGHTA, CDR2 FQGTGA. V was pared by 5 bases and J by 4 bases, with 7 bases of the junction left unmatched. CDR3 length equals 15 residues. Clones were sequenced by immunoSEQ multiplex PCR, and TCRdb holds only the in-frame ones, with some missing. This sample has fewer than 250,000 clones; approximately 91% occur once, and the top ten carry approximately 2.6%. Sequenced input: peripheral blood. The sequence derives from a woman aged 55-70 years with acute or convalescent COVID-19. This sequence joins TRBV7-3 and TRBJ1-5; the match to TRBD1 covers 8 bases. The CDR3, as DNA: TGTGCCAGCAGCCCACCCCGACAGGGGAATCAGCCCCAGCATTTT. This sequence encodes CASSPPRQGNQPQHF.